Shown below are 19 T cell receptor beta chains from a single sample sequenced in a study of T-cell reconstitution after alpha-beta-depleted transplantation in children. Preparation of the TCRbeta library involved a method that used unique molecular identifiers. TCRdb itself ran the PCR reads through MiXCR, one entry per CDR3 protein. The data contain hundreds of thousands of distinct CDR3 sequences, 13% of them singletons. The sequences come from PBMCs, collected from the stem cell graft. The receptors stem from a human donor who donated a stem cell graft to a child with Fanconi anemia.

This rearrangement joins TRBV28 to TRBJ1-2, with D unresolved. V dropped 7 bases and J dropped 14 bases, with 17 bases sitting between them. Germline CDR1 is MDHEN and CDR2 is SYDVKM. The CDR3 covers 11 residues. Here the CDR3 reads CASTPGRGITF. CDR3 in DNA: TGTGCCAGCACTCCCGGGAGAGGGATTACCTTC.

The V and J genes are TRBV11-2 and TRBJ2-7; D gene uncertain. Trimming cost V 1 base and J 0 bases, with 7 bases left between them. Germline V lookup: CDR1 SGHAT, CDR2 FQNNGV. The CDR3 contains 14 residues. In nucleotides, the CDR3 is TGTGCCAGCAGCTTAGGACATACCTCCTACGAGCAGTACTTC. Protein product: CASSLGHTSYEQYF.

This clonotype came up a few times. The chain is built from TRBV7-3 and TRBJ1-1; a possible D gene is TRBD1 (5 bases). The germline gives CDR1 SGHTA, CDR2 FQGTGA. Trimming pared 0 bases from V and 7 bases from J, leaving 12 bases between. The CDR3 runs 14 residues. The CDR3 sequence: CASSLTGGDSEAFF. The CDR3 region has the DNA TGTGCCAGCAGCTTAACGGGGGGAGACAGTGAAGCTTTCTTT.

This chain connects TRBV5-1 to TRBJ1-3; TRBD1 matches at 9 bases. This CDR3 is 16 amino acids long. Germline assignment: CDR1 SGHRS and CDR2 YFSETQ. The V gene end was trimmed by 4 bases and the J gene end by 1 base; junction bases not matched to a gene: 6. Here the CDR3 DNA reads TGCGCCAGCAGCAGGGGACAGGGTGGATCTGGAAACACCATATATTTT. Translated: CASSRGQGGSGNTIYF.

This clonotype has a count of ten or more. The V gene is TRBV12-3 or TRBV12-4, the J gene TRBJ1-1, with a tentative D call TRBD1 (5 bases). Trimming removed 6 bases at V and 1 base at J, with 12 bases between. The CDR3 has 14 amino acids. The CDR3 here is CASSFTGGNTEAFF. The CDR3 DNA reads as TGTGCCAGCAGCTTCACGGGGGGGAACACTGAAGCTTTCTTT.

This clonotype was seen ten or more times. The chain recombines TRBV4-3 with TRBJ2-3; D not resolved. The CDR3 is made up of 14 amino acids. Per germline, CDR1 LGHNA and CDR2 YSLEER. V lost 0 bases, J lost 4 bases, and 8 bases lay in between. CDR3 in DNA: TGCGCCAGCAGCCAAGATTCCGGCGCAGATACGCAGTATTTT. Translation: CASSQDSGADTQYF.

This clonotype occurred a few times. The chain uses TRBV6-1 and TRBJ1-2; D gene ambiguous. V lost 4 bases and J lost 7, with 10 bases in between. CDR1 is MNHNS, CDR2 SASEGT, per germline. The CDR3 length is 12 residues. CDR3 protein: CASSVSRRGYTF. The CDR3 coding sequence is TGTGCCAGCAGTGTGTCTCGGCGTGGCTACACCTTC.

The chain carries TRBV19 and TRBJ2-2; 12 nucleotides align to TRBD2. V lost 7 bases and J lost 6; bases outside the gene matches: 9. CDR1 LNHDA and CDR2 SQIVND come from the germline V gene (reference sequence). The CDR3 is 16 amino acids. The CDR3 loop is CASTSGGGSRAGELFF. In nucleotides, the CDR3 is TGTGCCAGTACTAGCGGGGGGGGGTCGAGAGCCGGGGAGCTGTTTTTT.

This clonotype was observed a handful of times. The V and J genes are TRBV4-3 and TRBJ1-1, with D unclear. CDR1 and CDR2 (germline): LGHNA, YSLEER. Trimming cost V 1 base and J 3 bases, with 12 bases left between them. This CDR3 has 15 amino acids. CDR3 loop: CASSQGGGPDTEAFF. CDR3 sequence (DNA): TGCGCCAGCAGCCAAGGCGGAGGCCCGGACACTGAAGCTTTCTTT.

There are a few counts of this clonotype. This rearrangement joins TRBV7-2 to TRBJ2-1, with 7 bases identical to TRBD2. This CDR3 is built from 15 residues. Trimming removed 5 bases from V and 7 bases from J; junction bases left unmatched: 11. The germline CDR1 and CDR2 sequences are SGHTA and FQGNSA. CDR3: CASSPQSGMMNEQFF. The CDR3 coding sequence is TGTGCCAGCAGCCCACAAAGCGGGATGATGAATGAGCAGTTCTTC.

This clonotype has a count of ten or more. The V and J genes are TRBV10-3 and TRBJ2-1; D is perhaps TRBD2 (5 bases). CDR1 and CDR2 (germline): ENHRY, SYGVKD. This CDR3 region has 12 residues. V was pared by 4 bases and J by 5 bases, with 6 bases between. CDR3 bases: TGTGCCATCAGTGCCGGGAACAATGAGCAGTTCTTC. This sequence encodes CAISAGNNEQFF.

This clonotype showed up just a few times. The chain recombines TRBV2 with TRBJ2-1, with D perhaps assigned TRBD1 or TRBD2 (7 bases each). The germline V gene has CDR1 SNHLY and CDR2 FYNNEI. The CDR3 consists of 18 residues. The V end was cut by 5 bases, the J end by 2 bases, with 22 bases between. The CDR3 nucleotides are TGTGCCAGCAGTCTCACGAGGGGGCGGGGGAGTACCTACAATGAGCAGTTCTTC. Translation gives CASSLTRGRGSTYNEQFF.

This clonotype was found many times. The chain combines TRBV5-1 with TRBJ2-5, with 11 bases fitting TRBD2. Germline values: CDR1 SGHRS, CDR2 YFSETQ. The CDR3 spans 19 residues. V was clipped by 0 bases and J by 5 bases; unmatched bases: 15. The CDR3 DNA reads TGCGCCAGCAGCTTGGGCCTGGCGCCGGGACTAGCGGCTCAGGAGACCCAGTACTTC. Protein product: CASSLGLAPGLAAQETQYF. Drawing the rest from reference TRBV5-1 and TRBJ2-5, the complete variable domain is KAGVTQTPRYLIKTRGQQVTLSCSPISGHRSVSWYQQTPGQGLQFLFEYFSETQRNKGNFPGRFSGRQFSNSRSEMNVSTLELGDSALYLCASSLGLAPGLAAQETQYFGPGTRLLVL.

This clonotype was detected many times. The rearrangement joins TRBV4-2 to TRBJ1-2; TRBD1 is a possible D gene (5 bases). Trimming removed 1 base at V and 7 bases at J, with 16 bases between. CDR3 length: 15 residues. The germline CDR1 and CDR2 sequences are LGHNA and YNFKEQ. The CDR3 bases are TGTGCCAGCAGCCAAGTTCTGCAGGGTACCGGTGGCTACACCTTC. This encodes CASSQVLQGTGGYTF.

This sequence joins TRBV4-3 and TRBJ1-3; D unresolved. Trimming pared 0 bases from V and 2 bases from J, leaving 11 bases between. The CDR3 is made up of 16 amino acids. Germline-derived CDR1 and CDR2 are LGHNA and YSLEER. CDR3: CASSQDWEIPGNTIYF. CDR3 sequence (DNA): TGCGCCAGCAGCCAAGATTGGGAAATCCCTGGAAACACCATATATTTT.

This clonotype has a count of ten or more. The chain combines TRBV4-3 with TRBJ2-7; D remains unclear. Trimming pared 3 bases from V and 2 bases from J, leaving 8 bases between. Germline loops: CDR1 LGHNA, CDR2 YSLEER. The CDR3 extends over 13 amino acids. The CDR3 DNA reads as TGCGCCAGCAGCCAGTTCGTAGCCTACGAGCAGTACTTC. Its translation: CASSQFVAYEQYF.

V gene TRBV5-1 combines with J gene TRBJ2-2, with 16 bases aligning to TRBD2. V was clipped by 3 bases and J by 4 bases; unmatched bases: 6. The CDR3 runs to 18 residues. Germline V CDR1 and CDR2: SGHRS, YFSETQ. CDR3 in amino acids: CASSSGLAGGPVTGELFF. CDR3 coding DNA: TGCGCCAGCAGCTCGGGACTAGCGGGGGGGCCGGTCACCGGGGAGCTGTTTTTT.

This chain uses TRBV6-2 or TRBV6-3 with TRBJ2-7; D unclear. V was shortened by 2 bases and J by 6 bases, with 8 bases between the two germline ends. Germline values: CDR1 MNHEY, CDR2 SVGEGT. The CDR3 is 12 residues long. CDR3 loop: CASSYTTSEQYV. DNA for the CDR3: TGTGCCAGCAGTTACACCACCAGCGAGCAGTACGTC.

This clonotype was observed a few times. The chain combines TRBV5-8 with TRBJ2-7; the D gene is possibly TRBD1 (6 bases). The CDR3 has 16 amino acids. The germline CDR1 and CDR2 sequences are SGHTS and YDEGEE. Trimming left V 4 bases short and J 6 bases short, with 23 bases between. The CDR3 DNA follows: TGTGCCAGCAGCCTAGAAATCGGGACAAGATTTATCGAGCAGTACTTC. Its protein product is CASSLEIGTRFIEQYF.